A single sample is the source of the 15 T cell receptor beta chains below, sequenced in a study of CD8+CD57+ T cells in acquired aplastic anemia. Patients chosen for sequencing had CD8+CD57+ cells that had expanded, as shown by flow cytometry. Genomic DNA templated the TCR beta VDJ and CDR3 profiling. MiXCR was run by TCRdb on the reads, yielding one entry per CDR3 protein. The sample lists hundreds of thousands of distinct CDR3 sequences; around half were seen once. What was sequenced was sorted CD4+, CD8+, or CD8+CD57+ T cells (not recorded which) from PBMCs. These receptors all stem from a human donor with aplastic anemia.

This clonotype was seen a handful of times. The chain couples TRBV6-5 to TRBJ2-3, with 10 bases identical to TRBD2. V shed 4 bases, J shed 1 base, and the junction held 14 bases outside the gene matches. There are 19 residues in the CDR3. The germline CDR1 and CDR2 sequences are MNHEY and SVGAGI. In nucleotides, the CDR3 is TGTGCCAGCAGTTTACCTGTGTCTAGCGGGAGTAGCGGCACAGATACGCAGTATTTT. Its translation: CASSLPVSSGSSGTDTQYF.

This rearrangement joins TRBV15 to TRBJ1-3, with no clear D. Germline CDR1 LNHNV, CDR2 YYDKDF (reference sequence). The CDR3 loop spans 15 amino acids. Trimming stripped 0 bases from V and 4 bases from J, with 10 bases between. The CDR3 is CATSRDRLKGNTIYF. In DNA, the CDR3 is TGTGCCACCAGCAGAGACCGGTTGAAGGGAAACACCATATATTTT. The full variable domain, rest sourced from reference TRBV15 and TRBJ1-3, is DAMVIQNPRYQVTQFGKPVTLSCSQTLNHNVMYWYQQKSSQAPKLLFHYYDKDFNNEADTPDNFQSRRPNTSFCFLDIRSPGLGDTAMYLCATSRDRLKGNTIYFGEGSWLTVV.

V is TRBV29-1 and J is TRBJ2-1; 12 positions match TRBD2. Germline CDR1 SQVTM, CDR2 ANQGSEA. V shed 7 bases, J shed 11 bases, and the junction held 3 bases outside the gene matches. This CDR3 is built from 11 residues. The CDR3 DNA follows: TGCAGCGGAACTAGCGGGAGGCAGCAGTTCTTC. Protein product: CSGTSGRQQFF.

This clonotype came up many times. The chain recombines TRBV7-2 with TRBJ2-6; the match to TRBD2 covers 8 bases. With 4 bases clipped from V and 2 bases from J, the junction kept 1 base outside the gene matches. The germline CDR1 and CDR2 sequences are SGHTA and FQGNSA. The CDR3 totals 15 residues. Here the CDR3 reads CASSSGGTGANVLTF. The CDR3, as DNA: TGTGCCAGCAGCTCGGGGGGGACTGGGGCCAACGTCCTGACTTTC.

This rearrangement joins TRBV6-5 to TRBJ2-7; 11 bases are shared with TRBD2. The CDR3 contains 15 residues. With V trimmed by 5 bases and J by 7 bases, 10 bases remained unmatched. Germline lookup yields CDR1 MNHEY and CDR2 SVGAGI. The CDR3 spells CASSKGTSGLNEQYF. The CDR3 coding sequence is TGTGCCAGCAGTAAGGGGACTAGCGGCCTTAATGAGCAGTACTTC.

The chain joins TRBV6-2 or TRBV6-3 to TRBJ2-7; perhaps TRBD2 as D (5 bases). The CDR3 has 13 residues. The V gene's germline CDR1 is MNHEY and CDR2 SVGEGT. V gave up 8 bases and J gave up 9 bases, with 20 bases separating them. The CDR3 DNA reads as TGTGCCAGCGGTGGCTCCGGGAATATGGGGCAGTACTTC. Protein product: CASGGSGNMGQYF.

As for this clonotype: Just one base apart from a much larger clone, this may be a read error. V usage is TRBV10-1 and J usage is TRBJ2-1, with 11 bases matching TRBD2. V shed 5 bases and J 4 bases; nucleotides not matched to a gene: 7. The CDR3 covers 16 residues. The germline V gene has CDR1 WNHNN and CDR2 SYGVQD (reference sequence). The CDR3 DNA sequence: TGCGCCAGCAGTTCCTCTAGCGGGGGGCTTTACAATGAGCAGTTCTTC. The encoded protein is CASSSSSGGLYNEQFF.

Many counts were recorded for this clonotype. CDR3 residues: CASWGGLDYGYTF. CDR3 DNA: TGTGCCAGCTGGGGGGGTTTGGACTATGGCTACACCTTC. This chain connects TRBV6-1 to TRBJ1-2, with D maybe TRBD1 (5 bases). Trimming removed 8 bases from V and 3 bases from J, with 13 bases in between. Germline V gene lookup returns CDR1 MNHNS and CDR2 SASEGT. The CDR3 contains 13 residues.

The chain joins TRBV2 to TRBJ2-3; no clear D. This CDR3 contains 11 residues. With 4 bases removed from V and 10 bases from J, the gap between germline ends came to 9 bases. Germline assignment: CDR1 SNHLY and CDR2 FYNNEI. CDR3 amino acids: CASSGHTAQYF. CDR3 DNA sequence: TGTGCCAGCAGTGGACACACTGCGCAGTATTTT. Drawing the rest from reference TRBV2 and TRBJ2-3, the complete variable domain is EPEVTQTPSHQVTQMGQEVILRCVPISNHLYFYWYRQILGQKVEFLVSFYNNEISEKSEIFDDQFSVERPDGSNFTLKIRSTKLEDSAMYFCASSGHTAQYFGPGTRLTVL.

This rearrangement joins TRBV2 to TRBJ1-6; no firm D call. This CDR3 region has 13 residues. The germline V and J ends were trimmed by 7 bases and 10 bases, with 14 bases remaining between them. Germline values: CDR1 SNHLY, CDR2 FYNNEI. The CDR3 nucleotides are TGTGCCAGCACTCCGGACGAGAGGTCACCCCTCCACTTT. This encodes CASTPDERSPLHF.

The chain uses TRBV7-9 and TRBJ1-4; D unresolved. V gave up 2 bases and J gave up 5 bases, with 21 bases separating them. This CDR3 is 18 amino acids long. Germline assignment: CDR1 SEHNR and CDR2 FQNEAQ (reference sequence). The CDR3 DNA reads TGTGCCAGCAGCTTAAGAAGGGTTCTAGCGGGGAGCAATGAAAAACTGTTTTTT. Amino acids: CASSLRRVLAGSNEKLFF.

This clonotype was counted only a few times. The chain has TRBV2 and TRBJ2-5; possible D gene TRBD1, 6 bases. V lost 4 bases to trimming and J lost 0 bases, with 9 bases between them. The CDR3 has 14 amino acids. The germline CDR1 and CDR2 sequences are SNHLY and FYNNEI. The CDR3 spells CASSGTEYQETQYF. The CDR3 region has the DNA TGTGCCAGCAGTGGGACAGAATACCAAGAGACCCAGTACTTC.

The chain uses TRBV20-1 and TRBJ2-7; possibly TRBD2 for D (6 bases). V was pared by 1 base and J by 5 bases, with 9 bases between. Per germline, CDR1 DFQATT and CDR2 SNEGSKA (reference sequence). The CDR3 runs 12 residues. The CDR3 sequence: CSARAASDEQYF. The DNA for the CDR3 is TGCAGTGCTAGAGCTGCTAGCGACGAGCAGTACTTC.

The V and J genes are TRBV11-2 and TRBJ1-6; 8 nucleotides match TRBD1. Unmatched junction bases numbered 9, after V lost 2 bases and J lost 0 bases. This CDR3 has 19 amino acids. Looked up from germline, CDR1 is SGHAT and CDR2 is FQNNGV. The CDR3 region has the DNA TGTGCCAGCAGCTTAAGGGGGGACAGGTCTTACTCCTATAATTCACCCCTCCACTTT. Residues: CASSLRGDRSYSYNSPLHF. Using reference TRBV11-2 and TRBJ1-6 for the parts outside the CDR3, the full variable domain is EAGVAQSPRYKIIEKRQSVAFWCNPISGHATLYWYQQILGQGPKLLIQFQNNGVVDDSQLPKDRFSAERLKGVDSTLKIQPAKLEDSAVYLCASSLRGDRSYSYNSPLHFGNGTRLTVT.

The chain employs TRBV9 and TRBJ1-3, with D tentatively TRBD1 (6 bases). The V end was cut by 0 bases, the J end by 11 bases, with 12 bases between. CDR1 is SGDLS and CDR2 is YYNGEE in the germline V gene. This CDR3 is built from 13 residues. This CDR3 is CASSVEGGRAIYF. The CDR3 bases are TGTGCCAGCAGCGTAGAGGGGGGAAGGGCCATATATTTT.